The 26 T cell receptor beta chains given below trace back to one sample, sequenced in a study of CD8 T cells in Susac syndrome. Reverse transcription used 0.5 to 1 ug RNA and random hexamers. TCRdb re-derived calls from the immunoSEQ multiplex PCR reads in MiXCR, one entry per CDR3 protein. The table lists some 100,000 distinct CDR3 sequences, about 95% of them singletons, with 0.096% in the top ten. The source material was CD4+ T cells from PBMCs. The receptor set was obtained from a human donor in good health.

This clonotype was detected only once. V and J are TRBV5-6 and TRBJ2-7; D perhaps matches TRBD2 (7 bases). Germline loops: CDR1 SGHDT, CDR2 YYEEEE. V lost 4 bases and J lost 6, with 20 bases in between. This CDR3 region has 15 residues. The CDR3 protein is CASSVAGGGAREQYF. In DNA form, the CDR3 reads TGTGCCAGCAGCGTCGCCGGTGGGGGGGCTCGCGAGCAGTACTTC. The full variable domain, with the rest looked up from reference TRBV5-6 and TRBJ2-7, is DAGVTQSPTHLIKTRGQQVTLRCSPKSGHDTVSWYQQALGQGPQFIFQYYEEEERQRGNFPDRFSGHQFPNYSSELNVNALLLGDSALYLCASSVAGGGAREQYFGPGTRLTVT.

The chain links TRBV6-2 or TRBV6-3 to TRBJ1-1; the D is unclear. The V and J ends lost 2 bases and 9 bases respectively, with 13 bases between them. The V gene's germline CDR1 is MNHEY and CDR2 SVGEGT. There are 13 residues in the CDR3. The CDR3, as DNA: TGTGCCAGCAGTTACCTCGGACGAGACAAAGCTTTCTTT. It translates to CASSYLGRDKAFF.

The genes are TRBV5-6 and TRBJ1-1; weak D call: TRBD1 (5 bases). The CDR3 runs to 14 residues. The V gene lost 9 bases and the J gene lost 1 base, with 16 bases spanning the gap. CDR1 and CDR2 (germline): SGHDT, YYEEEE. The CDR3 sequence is CATHKITGNTEAFF. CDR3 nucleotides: TGTGCCACCCATAAAATCACAGGGAACACTGAAGCTTTCTTT. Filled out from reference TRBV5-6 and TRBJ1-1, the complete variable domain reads DAGVTQSPTHLIKTRGQQVTLRCSPKSGHDTVSWYQQALGQGPQFIFQYYEEEERQRGNFPDRFSGHQFPNYSSELNVNALLLGDSALYLCATHKITGNTEAFFGQGTRLTVV.

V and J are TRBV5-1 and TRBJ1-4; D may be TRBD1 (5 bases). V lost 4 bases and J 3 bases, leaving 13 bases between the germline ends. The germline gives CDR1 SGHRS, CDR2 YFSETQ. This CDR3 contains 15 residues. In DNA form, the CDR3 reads TGCGCCAGCAGCCCGTGGGACGGTTCTAATGAAAAACTGTTTTTT. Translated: CASSPWDGSNEKLFF.

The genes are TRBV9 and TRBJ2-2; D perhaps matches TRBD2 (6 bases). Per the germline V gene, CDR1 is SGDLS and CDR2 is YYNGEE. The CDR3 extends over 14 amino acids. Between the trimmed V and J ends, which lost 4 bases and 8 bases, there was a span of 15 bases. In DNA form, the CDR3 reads TGTGCCAGCAGCCGCAGCGGGCCGGAAGGGGAGCTGTTTTTT. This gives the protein CASSRSGPEGELFF.

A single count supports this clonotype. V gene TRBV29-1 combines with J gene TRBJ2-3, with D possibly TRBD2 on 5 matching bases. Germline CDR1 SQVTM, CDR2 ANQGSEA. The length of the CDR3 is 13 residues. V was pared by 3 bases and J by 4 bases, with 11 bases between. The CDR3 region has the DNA TGCAGCGTTGAGAAAGGAGGAGCAGATACGCAGTATTTT. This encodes CSVEKGGADTQYF.

The CDR3 reads CAWRGQNQQFF. The CDR3 DNA sequence: TGTGCCTGGAGGGGACAGAACCAGCAGTTCTTC. This chain uses TRBV30 with TRBJ2-1; 7 nucleotides agree with TRBD1. The CDR3 contains 11 residues. Germline V gives CDR1 GTSNPN, CDR2 SVGIG (reference sequence). The junction had 4 bases not matched to a gene; V was cut back by 3 bases and J by 11 bases. The variable domain in full, completed from reference TRBV30 and TRBJ2-1, reads SQTIHQWPATLVQPVGSPLSLECTVEGTSNPNLYWYRQAAGRGLQLLFYSVGIGQISSEVPQNLSASRPQDRQFILSSKKLLLSDSGFYLCAWRGQNQQFFGPGTRLTVL.

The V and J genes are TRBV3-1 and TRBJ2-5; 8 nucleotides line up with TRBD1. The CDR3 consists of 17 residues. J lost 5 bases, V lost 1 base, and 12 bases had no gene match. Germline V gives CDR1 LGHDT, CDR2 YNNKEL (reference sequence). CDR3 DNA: TGTGCCAGCAGCCAAGGATCCGGGACAGGAATGATGGAGACCCAGTACTTC. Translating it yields CASSQGSGTGMMETQYF.

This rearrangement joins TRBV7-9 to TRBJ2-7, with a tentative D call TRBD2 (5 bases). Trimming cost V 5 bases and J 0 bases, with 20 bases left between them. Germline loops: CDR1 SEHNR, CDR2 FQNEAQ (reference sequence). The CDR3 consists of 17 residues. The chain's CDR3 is CASSPRLAPTHSYEQYF. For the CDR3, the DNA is TGTGCCAGCAGCCCGCGCCTAGCCCCGACACACTCCTACGAGCAGTACTTC.

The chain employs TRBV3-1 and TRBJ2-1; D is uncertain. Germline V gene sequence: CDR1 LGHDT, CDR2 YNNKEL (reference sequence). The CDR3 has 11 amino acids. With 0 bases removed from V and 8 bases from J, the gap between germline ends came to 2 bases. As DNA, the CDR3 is TGTGCCAGCAGCCAAGACTATGAGCAGTTCTTC. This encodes CASSQDYEQFF.

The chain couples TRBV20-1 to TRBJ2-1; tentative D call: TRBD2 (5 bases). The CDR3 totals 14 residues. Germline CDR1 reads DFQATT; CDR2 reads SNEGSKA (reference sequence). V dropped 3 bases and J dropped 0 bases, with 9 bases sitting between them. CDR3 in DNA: TGCAGTGCTAGTCTGGGGAGCTCCTACAATGAGCAGTTCTTC. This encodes CSASLGSSYNEQFF.

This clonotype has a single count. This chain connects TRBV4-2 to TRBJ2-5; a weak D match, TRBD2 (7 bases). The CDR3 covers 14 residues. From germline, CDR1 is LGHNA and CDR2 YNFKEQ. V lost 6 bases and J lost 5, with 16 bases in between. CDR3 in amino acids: CASRRGGSDETQYF. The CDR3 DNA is TGTGCCAGCAGAAGGGGGGGGTCAGATGAGACCCAGTACTTC.

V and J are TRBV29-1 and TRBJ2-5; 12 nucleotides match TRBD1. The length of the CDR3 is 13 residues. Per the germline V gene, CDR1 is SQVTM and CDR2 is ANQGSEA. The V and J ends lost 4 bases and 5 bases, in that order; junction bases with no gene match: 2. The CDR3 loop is CSVGGTGGETQYF. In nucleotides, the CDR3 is TGCAGCGTTGGTGGGACAGGGGGCGAGACCCAGTACTTC.

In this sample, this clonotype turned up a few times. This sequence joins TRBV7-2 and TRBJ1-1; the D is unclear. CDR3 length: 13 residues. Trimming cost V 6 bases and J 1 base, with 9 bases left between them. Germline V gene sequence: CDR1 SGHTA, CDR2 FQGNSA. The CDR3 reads CASRGVRNTEAFF. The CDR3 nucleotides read TGTGCCAGCAGGGGTGTAAGGAACACTGAAGCTTTCTTT.

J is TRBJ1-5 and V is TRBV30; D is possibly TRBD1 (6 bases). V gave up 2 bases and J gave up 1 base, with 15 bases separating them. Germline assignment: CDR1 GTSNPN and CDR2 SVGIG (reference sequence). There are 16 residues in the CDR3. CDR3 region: CAWSQPDRMSNQPQHF. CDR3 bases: TGTGCCTGGAGTCAACCTGACAGGATGAGCAATCAGCCCCAGCATTTT.

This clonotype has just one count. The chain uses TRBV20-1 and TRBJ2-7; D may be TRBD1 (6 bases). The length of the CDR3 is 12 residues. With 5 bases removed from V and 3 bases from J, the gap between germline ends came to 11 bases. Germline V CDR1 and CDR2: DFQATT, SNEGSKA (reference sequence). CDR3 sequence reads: CSASTGNYEQYF. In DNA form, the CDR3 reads TGCAGTGCTTCAACAGGGAACTACGAGCAGTACTTC.

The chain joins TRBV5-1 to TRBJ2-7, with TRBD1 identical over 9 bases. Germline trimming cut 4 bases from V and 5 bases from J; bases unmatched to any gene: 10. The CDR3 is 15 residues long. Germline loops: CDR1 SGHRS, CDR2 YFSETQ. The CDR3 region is CASSPRDRVRNEQYF. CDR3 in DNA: TGCGCCAGCAGCCCCCGGGACAGGGTACGGAACGAGCAGTACTTC.

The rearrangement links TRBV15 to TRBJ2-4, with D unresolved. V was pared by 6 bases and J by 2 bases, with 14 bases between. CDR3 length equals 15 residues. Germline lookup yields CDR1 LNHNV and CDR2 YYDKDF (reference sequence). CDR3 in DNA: TGTGCCACCAGTACCGGAACGGTCCCCAAAAACATTCAGTACTTC. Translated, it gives CATSTGTVPKNIQYF.

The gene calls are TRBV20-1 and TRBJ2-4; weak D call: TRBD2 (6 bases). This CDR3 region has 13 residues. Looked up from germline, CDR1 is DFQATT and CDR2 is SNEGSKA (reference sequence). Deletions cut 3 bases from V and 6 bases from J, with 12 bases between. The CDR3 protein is CSASRGTGNIQYF. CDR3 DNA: TGCAGTGCTAGCCGGGGGACGGGAAACATTCAGTACTTC.

CDR3 coding DNA: TGCGCCAGCAGCCCCCTGCTTGTTTCGGGAGGGAATGAGCAGTTCTTC. It yields the protein CASSPLLVSGGNEQFF. This chain connects TRBV4-1 to TRBJ2-1; 8 bases are shared with TRBD2. In germline, CDR1 is MGHRA, CDR2 YSYEKL. The CDR3 contains 16 residues. V lost 4 bases to trimming and J lost 7 bases; unmatched junction nucleotides: 12.

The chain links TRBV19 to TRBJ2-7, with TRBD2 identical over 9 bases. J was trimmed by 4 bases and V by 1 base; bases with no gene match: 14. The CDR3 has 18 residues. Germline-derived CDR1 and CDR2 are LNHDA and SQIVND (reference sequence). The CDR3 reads CASSIGDREREVLYEQYF. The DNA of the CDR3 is TGTGCCAGTAGTATAGGAGACCGGGAGCGGGAGGTGTTATACGAGCAGTACTTC.

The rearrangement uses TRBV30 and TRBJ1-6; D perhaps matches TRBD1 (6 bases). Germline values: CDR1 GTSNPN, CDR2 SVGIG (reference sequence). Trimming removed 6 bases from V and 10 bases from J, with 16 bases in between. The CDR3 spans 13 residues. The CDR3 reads CACRGGLGSPLHF. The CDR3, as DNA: TGTGCCTGTCGCGGGGGGCTGGGATCACCCCTCCACTTT.

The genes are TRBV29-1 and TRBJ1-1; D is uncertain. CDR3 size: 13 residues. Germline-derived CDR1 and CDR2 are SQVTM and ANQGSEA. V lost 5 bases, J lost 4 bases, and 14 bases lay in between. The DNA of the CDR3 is TGCAGCGTTAGAGGAGGGCTTGGCACTGAAGCTTTCTTT. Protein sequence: CSVRGGLGTEAFF.

The CDR3 spells CASSLEGPETQYF. CDR3 nucleotides: TGCGCCAGCAGCTTGGAGGGGCCGGAGACCCAGTACTTC. J is TRBJ2-5 and V is TRBV5-1, with a weak D call TRBD1 (5 bases). The ends were cut back, 0 bases at V and 5 bases at J, with 8 bases in the middle. This CDR3 is built from 13 residues. Germline-derived CDR1 and CDR2 are SGHRS and YFSETQ.

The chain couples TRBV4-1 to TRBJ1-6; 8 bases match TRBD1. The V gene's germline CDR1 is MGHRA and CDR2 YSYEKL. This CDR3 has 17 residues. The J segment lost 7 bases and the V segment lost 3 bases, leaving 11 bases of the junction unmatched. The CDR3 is CASSHLVTGGRNSPLHF. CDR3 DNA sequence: TGCGCCAGCAGCCATCTGGTCACAGGGGGTCGGAATTCACCCCTCCACTTT.

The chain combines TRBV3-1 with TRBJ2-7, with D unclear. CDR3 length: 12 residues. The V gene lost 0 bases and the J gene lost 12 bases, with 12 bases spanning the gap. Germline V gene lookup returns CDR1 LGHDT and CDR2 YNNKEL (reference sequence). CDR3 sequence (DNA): TGTGCCAGCAGCCAAGAAGTCGGTACCAGGTACTTC. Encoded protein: CASSQEVGTRYF.